This T cell receptor beta chain stems from a study of blood T cell repertoires in COVID-19. About the research overall: The United States, Italy and Spain provided the acute and convalescent COVID-19 samples.

V shed 2 bases, J shed 2 bases, and the junction held 6 bases outside the gene matches. CDR1 is KGHSH and CDR2 is LQKENI in the germline V gene. The CDR3 is 15 residues long. The table lists this clone with a count of one. Per the original data handling: How many nucleated cells were present was estimated from reference gene primer amplification. The data were produced by immunoSEQ multiplex PCR, yet TCRdb's version contains in-frame clones alone and is incomplete. V, J and clone size reflect that table, while D and trimming were determined from the DNA. This table has hundreds of thousands of clones, 87% appearing once.

The rearrangement links TRBV18 to TRBJ2-7, with 7 bases identical to TRBD1. Sequences were obtained from peripheral blood. This TCR was recovered from a woman aged 40 to 50 who had recovered from COVID-19. The CDR3 region has the DNA TGTGCCAGCTCACCATCAAGGACAGGTCCCTACGAGCAGTACTTC. Translating gives CASSPSRTGPYEQYF.